One sample yielded the 23 T cell receptor beta chains listed below, sequenced in a study of human T cells and chemical hapten exposure. MiXCR was run by TCRdb on the RACE reads, yielding one entry per CDR3 protein. The profile shows some 79,000 distinct CDR3 sequences, around 7% of them singletons. The sample's time point: patch test 1, 2 weeks after DPC sensitization. As to treatment: therapeutic diphenylcyclopropenone sensitization with weekly scalp DPC. The material sequenced was whole blood, taken in connection with sensitization to the hapten diphenylcyclopropenone (DPC). The receptors were gathered from a woman in her 30s with alopecia areata. Some clones in this sample may be carry-over from other donors' samples.

This clonotype showed up just a few times. The gene calls are TRBV18 and TRBJ1-4, with no clear D. The CDR3 totals 16 residues. The germline V gene has CDR1 KGHSH and CDR2 LQKENI. V was pared by 2 bases and J by 0 bases, with 10 bases between. CDR3 in DNA: TGTGCCAGCTCACCAGTCCAACAAGCAACTAATGAAAAACTGTTTTTT. Its protein product is CASSPVQQATNEKLFF.

To note about this clonotype: A much larger clone is a single base away; this may be a read error. The genes are TRBV30 and TRBJ2-5; D unclear. Looked up from germline, CDR1 is GTSNPN and CDR2 is SVGIG (reference sequence). The CDR3 covers 10 residues. The CDR3 reads CAWGQETKYF. CDR3 bases: TGTGCCTGGGGCCAAGAGACCAAGTACTTC.

In its sample, this clonotype was seen many times. This chain joins TRBV5-1 and TRBJ2-3; 12 nucleotides line up with TRBD2. V dropped 0 bases and J dropped 4; count of bases not matched to a gene: 3. The CDR3 totals 16 residues. Germline V gene sequence: CDR1 SGHRS, CDR2 YFSETQ. CDR3 protein: CASSLGLAGGPDTQYF. The DNA for the CDR3 is TGCGCCAGCAGCTTGGGGCTAGCGGGGGGGCCAGATACGCAGTATTTT.

This clonotype was seen only a few times. The chain carries TRBV9 and TRBJ2-3; 11 nucleotides align to TRBD2. The trim removed 4 bases at V and 2 bases at J, leaving 12 bases unmatched. CDR1 is SGDLS, CDR2 YYNGEE, per germline. There are 18 residues in the CDR3. The CDR3 sequence: CASSRLPWTSGYTDTQYF. The CDR3 bases are TGTGCCAGCAGCCGTTTACCCTGGACTAGCGGGTACACAGATACGCAGTATTTT.

This clonotype was detected a few times. J is TRBJ2-3 and V is TRBV12-3 or TRBV12-4, with 10 positions matching TRBD2. Germline trimming cut 8 bases from V and 8 bases from J; bases unmatched to any gene: 16. The CDR3 loop spans 16 amino acids. The CDR3 spells CASRPRPSGGPGTQYF. DNA for the CDR3: TGTGCCAGCCGCCCTAGGCCTAGCGGGGGCCCGGGTACGCAGTATTTT.

This clonotype was observed a handful of times. CDR3 sequence (DNA): TGCAGTGCCCCACAGGGGTACCACTATGGCTACACCTTC. It yields the protein CSAPQGYHYGYTF. The chain recombines TRBV20-1 with TRBJ1-2; TRBD1 aligns across 7 bases. Trimming cost V 6 bases and J 3 bases; bases outside gene matches: 7. The CDR3 has 13 amino acids. In germline, CDR1 is DFQATT, CDR2 SNEGSKA (reference sequence).

The DNA of the CDR3 is TGCGCCAGCAGCTTGGCCCTTGTCCTCGATGAGCAGTTCTTC. This gives the protein CASSLALVLDEQFF. The chain recombines TRBV5-1 with TRBJ2-1; the D is unclear. The V end lost 0 bases, the J end lost 8 bases, and 12 bases lay between the germline ends. The CDR3 totals 14 residues. The germline CDR1 and CDR2 sequences are SGHRS and YFSETQ.

The chain uses TRBV7-2 and TRBJ2-1, with 7 nucleotides matching TRBD2. The ends lost 6 bases at V and 4 bases at J; junction bases unmatched: 12. The CDR3 is 16 amino acids. CDR1 is SGHTA and CDR2 is FQGNSA in the germline V gene. The CDR3 DNA sequence: TGTGCCAGCAGAGAGTGGGGCGGGAGAGTTTACAATGAGCAGTTCTTC. Translating it yields CASREWGGRVYNEQFF.

This clonotype has a count of ten or more. The genes are TRBV29-1 and TRBJ1-4, with D possibly TRBD1 on 6 matching bases. CDR3 length: 14 residues. Trimming stripped 5 bases from V and 2 bases from J, with 12 bases between. Germline values: CDR1 SQVTM, CDR2 ANQGSEA. CDR3 in amino acids: CSVNHRETNEKLFF. The CDR3, as DNA: TGCAGCGTTAACCACAGGGAGACTAATGAAAAACTGTTTTTT.

This chain links TRBV15 with TRBJ1-4; no firm D call. V was trimmed by 5 bases and J by 7 bases, leaving 17 bases between them. Germline V lookup: CDR1 LNHNV, CDR2 YYDKDF (reference sequence). This CDR3 comprises 15 residues. The CDR3 DNA is TGTGCCACCAGCCGCCCCCCCGGATGTGGTGAAAAACTGTTTTTT. It yields the protein CATSRPPGCGEKLFF.

In its sample, this clonotype was seen a few times. The CDR3 sequence is CASSLDGLFDGYTF. The CDR3, as DNA: TGTGCCAGCAGCTTAGACGGCCTATTTGATGGCTACACCTTC. V usage is TRBV7-9 and J usage is TRBJ1-2; no clear D gene. Trimming pared 1 base from V and 6 bases from J, leaving 12 bases between. There are 14 residues in the CDR3. CDR1 and CDR2 from the germline V gene are SEHNR and FQNEAQ (reference sequence).

This clonotype was seen many times. The rearrangement joins TRBV20-1 to TRBJ1-4, with D possibly being TRBD1 (6 bases). Germline V gene sequence: CDR1 DFQATT, CDR2 SNEGSKA (reference sequence). The CDR3 extends over 13 amino acids. The CDR3 nucleotides read TGCACCAAGAAAGGGGGTTTAAATGAAAAACTGTTTTTT. This sequence encodes CTKKGGLNEKLFF.

This clonotype occurred many times. The V gene is TRBV3-1, the J gene TRBJ2-1; no clear D. V gave up 3 bases and J gave up 0 bases, with 18 bases separating them. Germline V gives CDR1 LGHDT, CDR2 YNNKEL (reference sequence). The CDR3 length is 18 residues. The CDR3 DNA reads TGTGCCAGCAGCCAGCTCCATGGGTACTACCGCTCCTACAATGAGCAGTTCTTC. Translating it yields CASSQLHGYYRSYNEQFF.

This clonotype was detected ten times or more. The chain recombines TRBV6-1 with TRBJ2-3; TRBD1 is a possible D gene (5 bases). Trimming shortened V by 7 bases and J by 0 bases, and 23 bases separated the two germline ends. This CDR3 contains 18 residues. In germline, CDR1 is MNHNS, CDR2 SASEGT. In DNA, the CDR3 is TGTGCCAGCACCTCAGACCAGGGAAGGGCCCTTAGCACAGATACGCAGTATTTT. It is translated as CASTSDQGRALSTDTQYF.

The chain couples TRBV7-9 to TRBJ2-1, with 9 bases that match TRBD2. With V trimmed by 3 bases and J by 7 bases, 4 bases remained unmatched. The CDR3 runs to 14 residues. Germline lookup yields CDR1 SEHNR and CDR2 FQNEAQ (reference sequence). CDR3 in DNA: TGTGCCAGCAGCTTTAGCGGGGGCCGAAATGAGCAGTTCTTC. Its translation: CASSFSGGRNEQFF. The full variable domain, with the rest looked up from reference TRBV7-9 and TRBJ2-1, is DTGVSQNPRHKITKRGQNVTFRCDPISEHNRLYWYRQTLGQGPEFLTYFQNEAQLEKSRLLSDRFSAERPKGSFSTLEIQRTEQGDSAMYLCASSFSGGRNEQFFGPGTRLTVL.

The V and J genes are TRBV12-3 or TRBV12-4 and TRBJ2-7, with a weak D call TRBD1 (6 bases). The CDR3 sequence is 14 residues long. Trimming stripped 2 bases from V and 7 bases from J, with 15 bases between. CDR3 amino acids: CASSLKPTGQEQYF. CDR3 DNA sequence: TGTGCCAGCAGTTTAAAACCCACCGGACAGGAGCAGTACTTC.

This clonotype has a count of ten or more. The chain links TRBV3-1 to TRBJ2-1, with TRBD1 identical over 8 bases. The CDR3 contains 21 residues. J was trimmed by 7 bases and V by 0 bases; bases with no gene match: 23. Germline CDR1 reads LGHDT; CDR2 reads YNNKEL (reference sequence). CDR3 nucleotide sequence: TGTGCCAGCAGCCAAGATAGGACAGGGATTTGGGATGTAGGATGGAGGAATGAGCAGTTCTTC. Translation gives CASSQDRTGIWDVGWRNEQFF.

This clonotype was detected ten times or more. The J gene is TRBJ2-1, the V gene TRBV29-1, with 9 nucleotides matching TRBD1. This CDR3 is built from 15 residues. The J segment lost 6 bases and the V segment lost 1 base, leaving 7 bases of the junction unmatched. The germline V gene encodes CDR1 SQVTM and CDR2 ANQGSEA. The CDR3 loop is CSVEGAETGGNEQFF. The CDR3 coding sequence is TGCAGCGTTGAAGGGGCTGAGACAGGGGGCAATGAGCAGTTCTTC.

At least ten counts were recorded for this clonotype. The chain is built from TRBV30 and TRBJ1-4, with D hard to call. The V and J ends lost 5 bases and 5 bases respectively, with 18 bases between them. Looked up from germline, CDR1 is GTSNPN and CDR2 is SVGIG (reference sequence). CDR3 length: 15 residues. This chain's CDR3 is CAWGLSGAWNEKLFF. CDR3 nucleotides: TGTGCCTGGGGATTGAGTGGTGCATGGAATGAAAAACTGTTTTTT.

This clonotype has more than one count but fewer than ten. The rearrangement joins TRBV30 to TRBJ2-5; a possible D gene is TRBD2 (5 bases). In germline, CDR1 is GTSNPN, CDR2 SVGIG (reference sequence). The V end was cut by 2 bases, the J end by 2 bases, with 15 bases between. This CDR3 is built from 15 residues. CDR3 bases: TGTGCCTGGAGTAGGGCCTTGGAGGTTCAAGAGACCCAGTACTTC. This gives the protein CAWSRALEVQETQYF.

This clonotype was found a few times. This chain links TRBV7-9 with TRBJ2-3; D remains unclear. The germline CDR1 and CDR2 sequences are SEHNR and FQNEAQ (reference sequence). This CDR3 is built from 11 residues. V dropped 8 bases and J dropped 2 bases, with 5 bases sitting between them. As DNA, the CDR3 is TGTGCCAGCGCCCCCACAGATACGCAGTATTTT. Encoded protein: CASAPTDTQYF.

Note on this clonotype: Possible read error: a much larger clone is one base away. The conserved phenylalanine or tryptophan normally closing the CDR3 is absent here, so this likely arose from a read error. The chain employs TRBV6-1 and TRBJ2-2; 7 bases line up with TRBD1. Germline CDR1 MNHNS, CDR2 SASEGT. There are 15 residues in the CDR3. With V trimmed by 9 bases and J by 0 bases, 7 bases remained unmatched. CDR3: CASKTGNANTGELFL. DNA for the CDR3: TGTGCCAGTAAGACAGGGAACGCGAACACCGGGGAGCTGTTTTTA.

The chain recombines TRBV3-1 with TRBJ2-7; TRBD1 agrees at 11 bases. V lost 1 base and J lost 6; bases outside the gene matches: 2. Per the germline V gene, CDR1 is LGHDT and CDR2 is YNNKEL (reference sequence). This CDR3 spans 14 amino acids. CDR3 nucleotides: TGTGCCAGCAGCCAAGCAGGGACAGGGGGCGAGCAGTACTTC. Its translation is CASSQAGTGGEQYF.